The rows below give T cell receptor beta chains drawn from one sample of a study of immune evolution from preneoplasia to lung adenocarcinoma. Using immunoSEQ multiplex PCR, the repertoire was profiled, and TCRdb retains in-frame clones only, with some absent. The top ten hold around 8.4% of the sample, which has 2,500 to 3,000 clones, 85% to 90% seen once. Specimen: FFPE adjacent normal lung tissue. The receptors were sampled from a person aged 60-79 years with lung adenocarcinoma. The CDR3 runs from the conserved cysteine through the conserved F or W. The D gene is left open where the match is weak. The size field is filled for only some rows; it gives once, few, many or a size class.

cdr3_nt cdr3_aa j_call d_call clone_size v_call
TGTGCCAGCAGTTCCCACGAGGATCTACGCAATGAGCAGTTCTTC CASSSHEDLRNEQFF TRBJ2-1 NA NA TRBV6-8
TGTGCCAGCGACCAGGGGACCTACGAGCAGTACTTC CASDQGTYEQYF TRBJ2-7 NA once TRBV2
TGTGCCAGCAGTGAAGCAGAGGGGGGGAATCAGCCCCAGCATTTT CASSEAEGGNQPQHF TRBJ1-5 NA NA TRBV6-1
TGTGCCAGCAGCGTAGGAGGGGGGAGTTTGGCAACTAATGAAAAACTGTTTTTT CASSVGGGSLATNEKLFF TRBJ1-4 NA once TRBV9
TGTGCCAGCAGTGAAGGACCCCGGGGCTCATGGGAGCAGTTCTTC CASSEGPRGSWEQFF TRBJ2-1 NA NA TRBV2
TGTGCCAGCAGCGTAGGGACCGGACAGGGAGTTTTCTATGGCTACACCTTC CASSVGTGQGVFYGYTF TRBJ1-2 TRBD1 few TRBV9
TGTGCCAGCAGTGAGCGGGGGACAGGGGCCCAGCATTTT CASSERGTGAQHF TRBJ1-5 TRBD1 NA TRBV2
TGTGCCAGCAGTGACTCTAGCGGGGGTAGCACAGATACGCAGTATTTT CASSDSSGGSTDTQYF TRBJ2-3 TRBD2 once TRBV6-4
TGTGCCAGCAGCTTGGAACCGGGGGCCCAGACCCACGACCACTACGAGCAGTACTTC CASSLEPGAQTHDHYEQYF TRBJ2-7 NA NA TRBV5-8
TGTGCCAGCAGCTCCGGACGGAACACTGAAGCTTTCTTT CASSSGRNTEAFF TRBJ1-1 NA NA TRBV7-2
TGTGCCTGGAGTCCCTACAATGAGCAGTTCTTC CAWSPYNEQFF TRBJ2-1 NA NA TRBV30
TGTGCCAGCAGCATGACCCTACCAGGGACCGGGGAGCTGTTTTTT CASSMTLPGTGELFF TRBJ2-2 NA NA TRBV11-1
TGTGCCAGCGCGGGACAAGCCAATCAGCCCCAGCATTTT CASAGQANQPQHF TRBJ1-5 NA NA TRBV2
TGCGCCAGCAGCCAAGATCGGACAGCAGACTACACTGAAGCTTTCTTT CASSQDRTADYTEAFF TRBJ1-1 NA NA TRBV4-1
TGTGCCAGCACCACCTTAGGGGGCGGCCGGCCGCAGTACTTC CASTTLGGGRPQYF TRBJ2-7 TRBD1 NA TRBV28
TGTGCCAGCAGCTTAAAGGGTGGACCCACTTCACCCCTCCACTTT CASSLKGGPTSPLHF TRBJ1-6 NA NA TRBV7-2
TGTGCCTGGAGTGTAACTGGGCCCTCCTATGGCTACACCTTC CAWSVTGPSYGYTF TRBJ1-2 NA NA TRBV30
TGTGCCAGCAGCTTACTAATCGGGCTATCTAGCACAGATACGCAGTATTTT CASSLLIGLSSTDTQYF TRBJ2-3 NA NA TRBV7-2
TGTGCCAGCAGCTTTCTAGCGGGGGGCGGAGATACGCAGTATTTT CASSFLAGGGDTQYF TRBJ2-3 TRBD2 NA TRBV11-2
TGTGCCACTTTACAGGGCGTGAACACCGGGGAGCTGTTTTTT CATLQGVNTGELFF TRBJ2-2 NA NA TRBV19
TGTGCCATCAGTGAAATGTCTAGCGGGGCCAATGGTAAAACGCAGTATTTT CAISEMSSGANGKTQYF TRBJ2-3 TRBD2 few TRBV10-3
TGTGCCAGCAGCTGGACTAGCGGGGGGGCCGGGGAGCTGTTTTTT CASSWTSGGAGELFF TRBJ2-2 TRBD2 NA TRBV11-3
TGTGCCAGCAGCACTCGGACAGTTGTTGACGAGCAGTACTTC CASSTRTVVDEQYF TRBJ2-7 NA NA TRBV7-8
TGCAGCGTCACCGGGACTAGCGTCTACGAGCAGTACTTC CSVTGTSVYEQYF TRBJ2-7 TRBD2 NA TRBV29-1
TGTGCCAGCAGTTTTCGAGGGAAAGGTGAAAAACTGTTTTTT CASSFRGKGEKLFF TRBJ1-4 NA NA TRBV27
TGCGCCACCACAGGGGGCTATGGCTACACCTTC CATTGGYGYTF TRBJ1-2 TRBD1 NA TRBV4-1
TGTGCCATCAGTGGGAAGTTCGTGAGCGGAGAAGAGACCCAGTACTTC CAISGKFVSGEETQYF TRBJ2-5 NA NA TRBV10-3
TGTGCCAGCAGCCAAGTCTTCCAGGGGGCTAGCAAAGCTTTCTTT CASSQVFQGASKAFF TRBJ1-1 TRBD1 NA TRBV4-2
TGTGCCAGCAGTGAAATCAGGGTAGATCAGCCCCAGCATTTT CASSEIRVDQPQHF TRBJ1-5 NA NA TRBV2
TGTGCCAGCAGCTTATCACGGGGCTCTGGAAACACCATATATTTT CASSLSRGSGNTIYF TRBJ1-3 NA NA TRBV11-3
TGTGCCAGCAGTTTTCAGTCGACAGGGCTAGCTTTCTTT CASSFQSTGLAFF TRBJ1-1 TRBD1 once TRBV27
TGTGCCAGCAGTCGTCGAAGCGGGGGGGCGGTTGAGCAGTTCTTC CASSRRSGGAVEQFF TRBJ2-1 TRBD2 once TRBV2
TGTGCCATCAGTGAGTCGGGACAGGGTGGTGGCTACACCTTC CAISESGQGGGYTF TRBJ1-2 TRBD1 once TRBV10-3
TGTGCCAGCAGTTATAAGCGGGGGGTTTGGGTAGGGGACTACGAGCAGTACTTC CASSYKRGVWVGDYEQYF TRBJ2-7 TRBD2 NA TRBV6-8
TGTGCCAGCAGCACCTCGGCCGGAGACCAAGAGACCCAGTACTTC CASSTSAGDQETQYF TRBJ2-5 NA NA TRBV7-7
TGTGCCAGCCGGACAGGGCTTTTCACCGGGGAGCTGTTTTTT CASRTGLFTGELFF TRBJ2-2 TRBD1 NA TRBV6-5
TGTGCCAGGGGTATCTCAGGGAGAGGCACAGATACGCAGTATTTT CARGISGRGTDTQYF TRBJ2-3 NA NA TRBV19
TGTGCCAGCAGCCCTATAGCGGGGGCGACCACAGATACGCAGTATTTT CASSPIAGATTDTQYF TRBJ2-3 TRBD2 NA TRBV7-3
TGTGCCAGCAGTGAATCAAGGGGCCCTAACCCTGGTTCACCTCTCCACTTT CASSESRGPNPGSPLHF TRBJ1-6 NA NA TRBV2
TGTGCCAGCTCACCACCCCGGGGGGGCCCAGATACGCAGTATTTT CASSPPRGGPDTQYF TRBJ2-3 TRBD2 NA TRBV18
TGTGCCAGCAGCTTCGGGACACCGAGGACCGGGGAGCTGTTTTTT CASSFGTPRTGELFF TRBJ2-2 NA NA TRBV11-3
TGTGCCAGCAGCTTGTCCGGGACAGGGGCATCTGGGGCCAACGTCCTGACTTTC CASSLSGTGASGANVLTF TRBJ2-6 TRBD1 NA TRBV7-6
TGTGCCAGCAGCACGACAGGGGGCGGTGAAGATACGCAGTATTTT CASSTTGGGEDTQYF TRBJ2-3 TRBD1 NA TRBV7-9
TGTGCCAGCAGGACTAGCGGGAAAAACAATGAGCAGTTCTTC CASRTSGKNNEQFF TRBJ2-1 TRBD2 NA TRBV7-9
TGTGCCAGCAGCCATAATTGGGCCGGGACAGGGGCCCATGAGCAGTTCTTC CASSHNWAGTGAHEQFF TRBJ2-1 TRBD1 NA TRBV14
TGTGCCAGCAGCTACCGCGACAGGTCTGAAGCTTTCTTT CASSYRDRSEAFF TRBJ1-1 NA NA TRBV7-9
TGCGCCAGCAGCCCATCCCCAGCAGCCACAGATACGCAGTATTTT CASSPSPAATDTQYF TRBJ2-3 NA NA TRBV5-1
TGTGCCAGCAGTTTATCAACAGGGATTGGCTACACCTTC CASSLSTGIGYTF TRBJ1-2 NA NA TRBV27
TGTGCCAGCAGCTACGGACGGGGAAGATACGAGCAGTACTTC CASSYGRGRYEQYF TRBJ2-7 NA NA TRBV5-6
TGTGCCAGCAGTGGAAGCGCGACAGGGTTTAGCAATCAGCCCCAGCATTTT CASSGSATGFSNQPQHF TRBJ1-5 TRBD1 NA TRBV6-1
TGCGCCAGCAGCCCTGGACACGGTGATAGCAATCAGCCCCAGCATTTT CASSPGHGDSNQPQHF TRBJ1-5 NA NA TRBV5-1
TGTGCCAGCTCACCGGCCCTCACCGGGGAGCTGTTTTTT CASSPALTGELFF TRBJ2-2 NA NA TRBV18
TGTGCCAGCAGCCCGGGACTAGCGGGGGGTCGCTACAATGAGCAGTTCTTC CASSPGLAGGRYNEQFF TRBJ2-1 TRBD2 NA TRBV7-2
TGTGCCAGCAGTGTTGCCAGCGGGGGAACCGATGAGCAGTTCTTC CASSVASGGTDEQFF TRBJ2-1 TRBD2 few TRBV6-4
TGTGCCATCAGTGGGGGGGGGACTTACAGGGGCCCAAAGTACCAAGAGACCCAGTACTTC CAISGGGTYRGPKYQETQYF TRBJ2-5 NA NA TRBV10-3
TGTGCCAGCAGTTACGGGGGCCTCAGCAATGAGCAGTTCTTC CASSYGGLSNEQFF TRBJ2-1 NA NA TRBV28
TGTGCCAGCAGTTCCTCTCAAGGGGCCCTCCACTTT CASSSSQGALHF TRBJ1-6 NA NA TRBV6-6
TGTGCCAGCAGCGGACACAGGGGGCGCGGGGATACGCAGTATTTT CASSGHRGRGDTQYF TRBJ2-3 TRBD1 NA TRBV9
TGTGCCTGGGCGAGACAAAGCAATCAGCCCCAGCATTTT CAWARQSNQPQHF TRBJ1-5 NA NA TRBV30